One sample yielded the 17 T cell receptor beta chains listed below, sequenced in a study of T-cell memory formation after mild COVID-19 (TCRdb year 2021). The library relied on 5' RACE. The instrument was an Illumina NovaSeq 6000. TCRdb took the public reads, trimmed them with fastp at Q25, ran MiXCR for clone calling and kept in-frame beta chains. Duplicate CDR3 protein sequences are folded into a single record with the most common DNA and genes. Counted in this sample were about 470,000 distinct CDR3 sequences; more than 20% of them appeared once. Roughly an eighth of the sample belongs to the ten largest clones. The sequencing input was PBMCs or a T cell subset sorted from them (not recorded which). The receptors here all came from an adult woman who had mild COVID-19 (a few samples of this study predate the infection). The sample titles of this study are shuffled in the database, so cell type and time point are left out; the donor was told from shared clones.

The rearrangement uses TRBV6-5 and TRBJ2-3; TRBD1 is a possible D gene (5 bases). The germline V gene has CDR1 MNHEY and CDR2 SVGAGI. The V gene lost 7 bases and the J gene lost 4 bases, with 12 bases spanning the gap. CDR3 length equals 13 residues. The CDR3 region is CASMSGWADTQYF. As DNA, the CDR3 is TGTGCCAGCATGTCAGGGTGGGCAGATACGCAGTATTTT.

Ten or more counts support this clonotype. CDR3 in amino acids: CASSRLAGGHSQYF. DNA of the CDR3: TGTGCCAGCAGTAGACTAGCGGGAGGCCATTCGCAGTATTTT. The V gene is TRBV12-3 or TRBV12-4, the J gene TRBJ2-3; TRBD2 matches at 13 bases. This CDR3 is built from 14 residues. The V and J ends lost 5 bases and 10 bases, in that order; junction bases with no gene match: 6.

This clonotype turned up a few times. This rearrangement joins TRBV12-3 or TRBV12-4 to TRBJ2-5, with D possibly being TRBD2 (6 bases). This CDR3 has 15 residues. V was trimmed by 5 bases and J by 2 bases, leaving 15 bases between them. The CDR3 reads CASSPPAGIQETQYF. The CDR3 nucleotides are TGTGCCAGCAGTCCCCCTGCGGGAATACAAGAGACCCAGTACTTC.

The genes are TRBV5-1 and TRBJ2-5; tentatively, D is TRBD2 (5 bases). The V end lost 6 bases, the J end lost 1 base, and 16 bases lay between the germline ends. The germline V gene has CDR1 SGHRS and CDR2 YFSETQ. This CDR3 comprises 15 residues. The DNA of the CDR3 is TGCGCCAGCACCCTCGGAGCGGCCGGCCAAGAGACCCAGTACTTC. It yields the protein CASTLGAAGQETQYF.

This clonotype came up a few times. The V gene is TRBV24-1, the J gene TRBJ2-2, with 8 bases matching TRBD1. The CDR3 length is 15 residues. With 4 bases clipped from V and 5 bases from J, the junction kept 5 bases outside the gene matches. The germline CDR1 and CDR2 sequences are KGHDR and SFDVKD. CDR3 residues: CATSDRDRPTGELFF. For the CDR3, the DNA is TGTGCCACCAGTGACCGGGACAGGCCTACCGGGGAGCTGTTTTTT.

Relative to its sample, this clonotype is large. This chain joins TRBV19 and TRBJ1-2; 7 bases are shared with TRBD1. The V segment lost 7 bases and the J segment 3 bases; nucleotides outside the gene matches: 14. This CDR3 spans 16 amino acids. Germline V lookup: CDR1 LNHDA, CDR2 SQIVND (reference sequence). The CDR3 spells CASTSYRDRIHYGYTF. The CDR3, as DNA: TGTGCCAGTACCTCTTACCGGGACAGAATACACTATGGCTACACCTTC.

This clonotype has just a few counts. The chain carries TRBV6-5 and TRBJ2-3; TRBD2 aligns across 10 bases. The length of the CDR3 is 18 residues. In germline, CDR1 is MNHEY, CDR2 SVGAGI. The V gene end was trimmed by 3 bases and the J gene end by 6 bases; junction bases not matched to a gene: 15. The CDR3 sequence: CASSYEMGASGSWDTQYF. The CDR3 coding sequence is TGTGCCAGCAGTTATGAGATGGGGGCTAGCGGGAGTTGGGATACGCAGTATTTT.

The CDR3 here is CASSTFGLGETQYF. The CDR3 DNA follows: TGTGCCAGTAGTACATTCGGGCTCGGAGAGACCCAGTACTTC. The V and J genes are TRBV19 and TRBJ2-5; D gene ambiguous. The CDR3 loop spans 14 amino acids. With 4 bases removed from V and 4 bases from J, the gap between germline ends came to 13 bases. In germline, CDR1 is LNHDA, CDR2 SQIVND (reference sequence).

This clonotype was seen a handful of times. A read error may produce the germline difference seen at one junction end. CDR3 in amino acids: CASSQATRVFF. The CDR3, as DNA: TGTGCCAGCAGCCAAGCGACCCGGGTCTTCTTC. The chain links TRBV3-1 to TRBJ1-2; D gene unclear. CDR1 is LGHDT, CDR2 YNNKEL, per germline (reference sequence). The CDR3 spans 11 residues.

The chain recombines TRBV9 with TRBJ1-2, with 7 bases lining up with TRBD1. The trim removed 4 bases at V and 7 bases at J, leaving 13 bases unmatched. Germline V gene lookup returns CDR1 SGDLS and CDR2 YYNGEE. This CDR3 region has 15 residues. CDR3 nucleotide sequence: TGTGCCAGCAGCCAACCCCGACAGGGCTCCCTTGGCTACACCTTC. Its protein is CASSQPRQGSLGYTF.

The V gene is TRBV27, the J gene TRBJ2-4; D gene uncertain. V was pared by 6 bases and J by 5 bases, with 11 bases between. Germline V gene sequence: CDR1 MNHEY, CDR2 SMNVEV (reference sequence). This CDR3 contains 13 residues. The CDR3 spells CASRKLGENIQYF. CDR3 nucleotides: TGTGCCAGCAGGAAACTGGGCGAAAACATTCAGTACTTC.

This clonotype has more than one count but fewer than ten. The chain uses TRBV15 and TRBJ2-5; no clear D. Germline CDR1 LNHNV, CDR2 YYDKDF (reference sequence). The V and J ends lost 2 bases and 9 bases respectively, with 16 bases between them. The CDR3 has 14 amino acids. This CDR3 is CATSRREDLTSQYF. The CDR3 bases are TGTGCCACCAGCAGAAGAGAGGATCTAACGTCCCAGTACTTC.

The V and J genes are TRBV5-4 and TRBJ2-3; the D gene is possibly TRBD1 (5 bases). Germline values: CDR1 SGHNT, CDR2 YYREEE (reference sequence). The CDR3 runs 16 residues. V lost 4 bases and J 5 bases, leaving 20 bases between the germline ends. The CDR3 is CASSQTRLGPKDTQYF. CDR3 bases: TGTGCCAGCAGCCAAACCAGGCTGGGGCCGAAAGATACGCAGTATTTT.

This clonotype was counted a few times. The V call is TRBV29-1, the J call TRBJ2-3; D possibly corresponds to TRBD2 (5 bases). Germline CDR1 and CDR2: SQVTM and ANQGSEA. CDR3 size: 16 residues. V lost 6 bases and J 2 bases, leaving 21 bases between the germline ends. CDR3 nucleotide sequence: TGCAGCGTCGGGTCAAGGACTCTCTTAAACACAGATACGCAGTATTTT. Amino acids: CSVGSRTLLNTDTQYF.

The chain uses TRBV7-9 and TRBJ2-7, with 8 bases aligning to TRBD1. The CDR3 extends over 14 amino acids. V lost 2 bases to trimming and J lost 2 bases; unmatched junction nucleotides: 2. The germline V gene encodes CDR1 SEHNR and CDR2 FQNEAQ (reference sequence). The DNA for the CDR3 is TGTGCCAGCAGCTTATTGGACAGGGCCTACGAGCAGTACTTC. Translated, it gives CASSLLDRAYEQYF. The full variable domain, its missing parts supplied by reference TRBV7-9 and TRBJ2-7, is DTGVSQNPRHKITKRGQNVTFRCDPISEHNRLYWYRQTLGQGPEFLTYFQNEAQLEKSRLLSDRFSAERPKGSFSTLEIQRTEQGDSAMYLCASSLLDRAYEQYFGPGTRLTVT.

This clonotype was detected many times. The gene calls are TRBV20-1 and TRBJ2-7, with D unclear. The CDR3 sequence is 14 residues long. Between the trimmed V and J ends, which lost 0 bases and 0 bases, there was a span of 9 bases. Germline V gene lookup returns CDR1 DFQATT and CDR2 SNEGSKA (reference sequence). The CDR3 DNA is TGCAGTGCTAGAGATTTGGTTTCCTCCTACGAGCAGTACTTC. Its protein is CSARDLVSSYEQYF.

The V call is TRBV6-5, the J call TRBJ1-2; 7 positions match TRBD1. The trim removed 6 bases at V and 2 bases at J, leaving 6 bases unmatched. The CDR3 is made up of 14 amino acids. The germline V gene has CDR1 MNHEY and CDR2 SVGAGI. The CDR3 bases are TGTGCCAGCAGACCCGGGACAGCAAACTATGGCTACACCTTC. Its protein is CASRPGTANYGYTF.